This is a list of T cell receptor beta chains from one sample in a study of PD-L1 blockade in urothelial cancer. TCRdb's copy holds only in-frame clones and misses some; the assay was immunoSEQ multiplex PCR. This sample has roughly 40,000 clones, with about 89% found just once. The input for sequencing was PBMCs, taken around atezolizumab (anti-PD-L1) treatment. The receptors derive from a man between 65 and 85 years old with urothelial cancer. The CDR3 runs from the conserved cysteine through the conserved F or W. D genes are given only for firm matches. Size is stated for part of the rows, as once, few or many counts, or as a class when the clone is expanded.

D,V,size,J,CDR3,DNA
-,TRBV30,-,TRBJ1-5,CAWRGYGENQPQHF,TGTGCCTGGAGGGGGTACGGGGAAAATCAGCCCCAGCATTTT
TRBD1,TRBV5-1,-,TRBJ2-7,CASSTGTGGSYEQYF,TGCGCCAGCAGCACCGGGACAGGGGGCTCCTACGAGCAGTACTTC
-,TRBV2,-,TRBJ2-7,CASSAGQGSYEQYF,TGTGCCAGCAGTGCCGGGCAGGGCTCCTACGAGCAGTACTTC
-,TRBV6-6,-,TRBJ1-5,CASSYDRVQPQHF,TGTGCCAGCAGTTACGACAGAGTACAGCCCCAGCATTTT
-,TRBV2,-,TRBJ1-2,CASSEAQVIGNYGYTF,TGTGCCAGCAGTGAGGCGCAGGTTATTGGGAACTATGGCTACACCTTC
-,TRBV2,few,TRBJ2-1,CASSVLGYEQFF,TGTGCCAGCAGTGTACTGGGCTATGAGCAGTTCTTC
TRBD1,TRBV10-3,-,TRBJ2-2,CAIRGTDTGELFF,TGTGCCATCAGAGGGACAGACACCGGGGAGCTGTTTTTT
-,TRBV5-1,-,TRBJ2-3,CASSINRDTDTQYF,TGCGCCAGCAGCATAAACAGAGACACAGATACGCAGTATTTT
TRBD1,TRBV28,-,TRBJ2-7,CASSLGTGPYEQYF,TGTGCCAGCAGTTTAGGGACAGGGCCCTACGAGCAGTACTTC
-,TRBV5-1,-,TRBJ2-5,CASSLGGWGPGETQYF,TGCGCCAGCAGCTTGGGTGGTTGGGGCCCAGGAGAGACCCAGTACTTC
-,TRBV28,-,TRBJ2-2,CASSLGTWGTGELFF,TGTGCCAGCAGTTTAGGGACTTGGGGCACCGGGGAGCTGTTTTTT
TRBD2,TRBV7-3,-,TRBJ2-5,CASSLSGRKGETQYF,TGTGCCAGCAGCCTTAGCGGGAGGAAAGGGGAGACCCAGTACTTC
TRBD1,TRBV7-6,-,TRBJ1-6,CASSLAPGGAGNSPLHF,TGTGCCAGCAGCTTAGCGCCAGGGGGCGCGGGTAATTCACCCCTCCACTTT
TRBD1,TRBV6-1,-,TRBJ2-5,CASSESRDRGWVIETQYF,TGTGCCAGCAGTGAAAGCAGGGACAGGGGTTGGGTAATAGAGACCCAGTACTTC
-,TRBV12-5,-,TRBJ2-3,CASGLFAGGTDTQYF,TGTGCTAGTGGTTTGTTTGCAGGGGGCACAGATACGCAGTATTTT
-,TRBV27,-,TRBJ2-1,CASSPRLGAIPYNEQFF,TGTGCCAGCAGTCCCCGGCTTGGAGCGATCCCCTACAATGAGCAGTTCTTC
-,TRBV19,-,TRBJ2-7,CASRGSPSSYEQYF,TGTGCCAGTAGGGGGAGTCCTTCATCCTACGAGCAGTACTTC
TRBD2,TRBV7-9,-,TRBJ2-1,CASSERTSGRYNEQFF,TGTGCCAGCAGCGAGAGGACTAGCGGCCGCTACAATGAGCAGTTCTTC
TRBD1,TRBV25-1,once,TRBJ1-1,CASSDIGQGDSAFF,TGTGCCAGCAGTGATATCGGACAGGGGGATTCGGCTTTCTTT
TRBD1,TRBV28,-,TRBJ2-5,CASSNRGSHQETQYF,TGTGCCAGCAGTAACAGGGGCAGTCACCAAGAGACCCAGTACTTC
-,TRBV5-6,-,TRBJ2-7,CASSLGGGGEQYF,TGTGCCAGCAGCTTGGGGGGGGGCGGCGAGCAGTACTTC
-,TRBV2,few,TRBJ2-1,CASSDLLEQFF,TGTGCCAGCAGTGACCTACTCGAGCAGTTCTTC
TRBD2,TRBV6-5,-,TRBJ2-1,CARPSLAGGLNEQFF,TGTGCCAGACCCTCACTAGCGGGAGGTTTGAATGAGCAGTTCTTC
-,TRBV5-1,once,TRBJ2-1,CASSLRATRGEQFF,TGCGCCAGCAGCTTACGAGCGACAAGGGGTGAGCAGTTCTTC